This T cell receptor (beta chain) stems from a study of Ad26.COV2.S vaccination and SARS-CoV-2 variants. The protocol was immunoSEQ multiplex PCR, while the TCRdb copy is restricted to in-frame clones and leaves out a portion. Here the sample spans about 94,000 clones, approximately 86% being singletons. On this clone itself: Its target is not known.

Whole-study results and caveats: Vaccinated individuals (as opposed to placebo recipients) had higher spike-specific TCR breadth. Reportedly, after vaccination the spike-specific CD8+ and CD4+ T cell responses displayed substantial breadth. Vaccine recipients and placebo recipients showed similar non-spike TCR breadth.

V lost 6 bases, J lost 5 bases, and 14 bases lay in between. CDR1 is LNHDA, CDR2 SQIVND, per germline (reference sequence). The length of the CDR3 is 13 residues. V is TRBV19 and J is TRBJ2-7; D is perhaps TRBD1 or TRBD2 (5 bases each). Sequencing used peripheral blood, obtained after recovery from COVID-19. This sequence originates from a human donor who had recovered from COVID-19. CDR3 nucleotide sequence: TGTGCCAGTAGGATGCAGGGCGGGCACGAGCAGTACTTC. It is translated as CASRMQGGHEQYF.